Presented here are 26 T cell receptor beta chains from one specimen sequenced in a study of T cell changes during pregnancy in multiple sclerosis. Assay used: immunoSEQ multiplex PCR; TCRdb lists only in-frame clones, some missing. The data show some 10,000 clones, 83% seen once. Specimen: CD8+ T cells from peripheral blood mononuclear cells, collected in the third trimester of pregnancy. All receptors come from a female donor in good health, enrolled as a control in a pregnancy study.

The rearrangement links TRBV5-6 to TRBJ1-3; D perhaps matches TRBD1 (5 bases). Trimming took 0 bases from V and 4 from J, leaving 14 bases between them. The CDR3 length is 16 residues. From germline, CDR1 is SGHDT and CDR2 YYEEEE. The CDR3 loop reads CASSLGPQGLGNTIYF. Here the CDR3 DNA reads TGTGCCAGCAGCTTGGGTCCGCAGGGCCTAGGAAACACCATATATTTT.

The chain couples TRBV28 to TRBJ1-2; tentatively, D is TRBD1 (6 bases). Trimming shortened V by 3 bases and J by 6 bases, and 17 bases separated the two germline ends. The CDR3 is 15 residues long. In germline, CDR1 is MDHEN, CDR2 SYDVKM. CDR3 DNA sequence: TGTGCCAGCAGTTTTTCGCGACAGGTTATAGATGGCTACACCTTC. Translation: CASSFSRQVIDGYTF.

The chain has TRBV5-5 and TRBJ2-7; 8 nucleotides match TRBD2. The germline CDR1 and CDR2 sequences are SGHKS and YYEKEE (reference sequence). Germline trimming cut 2 bases from V and 4 bases from J; bases unmatched to any gene: 2. This CDR3 has 13 residues. CDR3 bases: TGTGCCAGCAGCTTCGGGGGGGGATACGAGCAGTACTTC. Amino acids: CASSFGGGYEQYF.

This clone is medium-sized within its sample. CDR3 amino acids: CASKIPGREGYTF. The CDR3 coding sequence is TGTGCCAGCAAGATTCCAGGGCGGGAAGGCTACACCTTC. The chain carries TRBV27 and TRBJ1-2, with D possibly TRBD1 on 5 matching bases. Trimming pared 7 bases from V and 8 bases from J, leaving 17 bases between. Germline V gene data show CDR1 as MNHEY and CDR2 as SMNVEV (reference sequence). CDR3 length: 13 amino acids.

This clone occurred once. The V and J genes are TRBV7-8 and TRBJ2-3; TRBD2 matches at 11 bases. The CDR3 sequence is 16 residues long. CDR1 SGHVS and CDR2 FQNEAQ come from the germline V gene. With V trimmed by 1 base and J by 4 bases, 4 bases remained unmatched. The CDR3 DNA sequence: TGTGCCAGCAGCTTAGTAGCGGGGGGGCAGTCAGATACGCAGTATTTT. As protein: CASSLVAGGQSDTQYF.

The chain couples TRBV28 to TRBJ2-3; tentative D call: TRBD1 (5 bases). V lost 6 bases, J lost 0 bases, and 19 bases lay in between. Germline-derived CDR1 and CDR2 are MDHEN and SYDVKM. The CDR3 has 17 amino acids. Here the CDR3 reads CASSAWTPSISTDTQYF. DNA for the CDR3: TGTGCCAGCAGCGCTTGGACACCTTCTATTAGCACAGATACGCAGTATTTT.

V usage is TRBV4-3 and J usage is TRBJ1-1, with 7 bases fitting TRBD1. Trimming at V came to 0 bases and at J to 4 bases, leaving 8 bases not matched to a gene. The germline CDR1 and CDR2 sequences are LGHNA and YSLEER. The CDR3 is made up of 16 amino acids. The CDR3 DNA reads TGCGCCAGCAGCCAAGATACCAGGGGGGCGGGCACTGAAGCTTTCTTT. Protein sequence: CASSQDTRGAGTEAFF.

This clone appeared a few times. The chain recombines TRBV7-9 with TRBJ1-1, with D unresolved. V was cut by 0 bases and J by 7 bases, with 6 bases left in between. Germline V gene data show CDR1 as SEHNR and CDR2 as FQNEAQ (reference sequence). The CDR3 spans 12 residues. CDR3 sequence reads: CASSLAGSEAFF. The CDR3 DNA sequence: TGTGCCAGCAGCTTAGCGGGGAGTGAAGCTTTCTTT.

The genes are TRBV7-9 and TRBJ2-1; TRBD2 matches at 9 bases. The V gene's germline CDR1 is SEHNR and CDR2 FQNEAQ (reference sequence). The CDR3 covers 15 residues. Trimming cost V 8 bases and J 6 bases; bases outside gene matches: 11. As DNA, the CDR3 is TGTGCCAGCCTTCCCCCGGGACTAGCTTTCAATGAGCAGTTCTTC. As protein: CASLPPGLAFNEQFF.

This rearrangement joins TRBV9 to TRBJ2-5; D may be TRBD1 (5 bases). Germline V gene lookup returns CDR1 SGDLS and CDR2 YYNGEE. The CDR3 length is 14 residues. V was cut by 3 bases and J by 0 bases, with 9 bases left in between. The chain's CDR3 is CASSAPTDQETQYF. CDR3 DNA: TGTGCCAGCAGCGCCCCGACAGACCAAGAGACCCAGTACTTC.

V gene TRBV19 combines with J gene TRBJ1-3; D call uncertain. The CDR3 length is 17 residues. Trimming took off 7 bases at V and 0 bases at J, with 19 bases between the two ends. Germline loops: CDR1 LNHDA, CDR2 SQIVND (reference sequence). The DNA for the CDR3 is TGTGCCAGTACCCCTCCGGGTCAATCCTTCTCTGGAAACACCATATATTTT. Translated: CASTPPGQSFSGNTIYF.

This chain uses TRBV7-9 with TRBJ1-1; TRBD1 matches 7 bases. With V trimmed by 5 bases and J by 8 bases, 8 bases remained unmatched. The germline gives CDR1 SEHNR, CDR2 FQNEAQ (reference sequence). The CDR3 is 13 residues long. The CDR3 DNA follows: TGTGCCAGCAGCCCGGGACAGCGTATAGAAGCTTTCTTT. The encoded protein is CASSPGQRIEAFF.

This clone has just a few counts. The chain has TRBV7-2 and TRBJ2-1, with D hard to call. CDR1 and CDR2 (germline): SGHTA, FQGNSA. CDR3 length: 16 residues. Trimming took off 5 bases at V and 0 bases at J, with 14 bases between the two ends. CDR3 in amino acids: CASSATELSSYNEQFF. CDR3 bases: TGTGCCAGCAGCGCGACGGAGTTAAGCTCCTACAATGAGCAGTTCTTC.

This chain links TRBV15 with TRBJ2-6, with unresolved D. V was trimmed by 0 bases and J by 1 base, leaving 4 bases between them. CDR3 length: 15 amino acids. CDR1 LNHNV and CDR2 YYDKDF come from the germline V gene (reference sequence). The CDR3 region is CATSRDQSGANVLTF. Here the CDR3 DNA reads TGTGCCACCAGCAGAGACCAATCTGGGGCCAACGTCCTGACTTTC.

The chain employs TRBV6-4 and TRBJ2-2; possible D gene TRBD1, 6 bases. V dropped 3 bases and J dropped 4 bases, with 6 bases sitting between them. The CDR3 spans 13 residues. Germline-derived CDR1 and CDR2 are MRHNA and SNTAGT. CDR3 region: CASSEGATGELFF. CDR3 coding DNA: TGTGCCAGCAGTGAGGGGGCCACCGGGGAGCTGTTTTTT.

The rearrangement joins TRBV6-5 to TRBJ2-3, with D possibly matching TRBD1 (6 bases). The CDR3 covers 14 residues. V dropped 6 bases and J dropped 0 bases, with 10 bases sitting between them. Germline V gene lookup returns CDR1 MNHEY and CDR2 SVGAGI. CDR3 amino acids: CASSDRLSTDTQYF. As DNA, the CDR3 is TGTGCCAGCAGCGACAGGTTAAGCACAGATACGCAGTATTTT.

By frequency in the sample, this clone is medium-sized. V and J are TRBV7-6 and TRBJ1-4; D remains unclear. Germline values: CDR1 SGHVS, CDR2 FNYEAQ. This CDR3 has 20 amino acids. The V and J ends lost 5 bases and 1 base respectively, with 26 bases between them. CDR3 DNA sequence: TGTGCCAGCAGCCAAGGTCCCTTAGCCCCCACGGGTAGAACTAATGAAAAACTGTTTTTT. Its protein product is CASSQGPLAPTGRTNEKLFF.

The chain employs TRBV7-9 and TRBJ2-7, with D perhaps matching TRBD1 (5 bases). Germline lookup yields CDR1 SEHNR and CDR2 FQNEAQ (reference sequence). The CDR3 has 13 residues. Trimming pared 8 bases from V and 7 bases from J, leaving 18 bases between. This chain's CDR3 is CASLKAGSEEQYF. The CDR3 DNA reads as TGTGCCAGCCTCAAGGCAGGGTCGGAAGAGCAGTACTTC.

The chain has TRBV4-3 and TRBJ2-7; D unclear. The CDR3 totals 15 residues. Germline V gene lookup returns CDR1 LGHNA and CDR2 YSLEER. V lost 0 bases and J 2 bases, leaving 11 bases between the germline ends. CDR3 coding DNA: TGCGCCAGCAGCCAAGATCCGGCAGGCGCCTACGAGCAGTACTTC. Residues: CASSQDPAGAYEQYF.

This clone was picked up one time. This sequence joins TRBV29-1 and TRBJ1-1; the match to TRBD1 covers 9 bases. CDR3 length equals 15 residues. The J segment lost 4 bases and the V segment lost 4 bases, leaving 10 bases of the junction unmatched. CDR1 and CDR2 from the germline V gene are SQVTM and ANQGSEA. CDR3 loop: CSVVGTGWILTEAFF. Written as DNA, the CDR3 is TGCAGCGTTGTTGGGACAGGGTGGATCCTCACTGAAGCTTTCTTT.

By frequency in the sample, this clone is medium-sized. This chain connects TRBV6-1 to TRBJ2-5; TRBD2 aligns across 12 bases. The trim removed 2 bases at V and 4 bases at J, leaving 2 bases unmatched. Looked up from germline, CDR1 is MNHNS and CDR2 is SASEGT. The CDR3 covers 15 residues. CDR3 sequence (DNA): TGTGCCAGCAGTGAACTAGCGGGAGGGCCAGAGACCCAGTACTTC. It yields the protein CASSELAGGPETQYF.

J is TRBJ2-2 and V is TRBV6-1; 11 bases line up with TRBD1. This CDR3 region has 16 residues. V shed 1 base and J 6 bases; nucleotides not matched to a gene: 4. Germline V gene data show CDR1 as MNHNS and CDR2 as SASEGT. The CDR3 spells CASSEGLGQGAGELFF. The CDR3 DNA follows: TGTGCCAGCAGTGAAGGTTTGGGACAGGGGGCCGGGGAGCTGTTTTTT.

The chain carries TRBV5-1 and TRBJ2-3; the D gene is possibly TRBD1 (6 bases). V was trimmed by 4 bases and J by 5 bases, leaving 17 bases between them. Germline V gene sequence: CDR1 SGHRS, CDR2 YFSETQ. The CDR3 contains 15 residues. The CDR3, as DNA: TGCGCCAGCAGCCCCGAAGGGACACACGAAGATACGCAGTATTTT. Translating it yields CASSPEGTHEDTQYF.

This rearrangement joins TRBV27 to TRBJ2-3; unclear D gene. The CDR3 runs to 16 residues. Trimming removed 2 bases from V and 0 bases from J, with 12 bases in between. Looked up from germline, CDR1 is MNHEY and CDR2 is SMNVEV (reference sequence). This CDR3 is CASSLPGRLSTDTQYF. The DNA for the CDR3 is TGTGCCAGCAGTTTACCCGGTCGTCTTAGCACAGATACGCAGTATTTT.

This sequence joins TRBV5-1 and TRBJ1-1, with a weak D call TRBD1 (5 bases). Trimming stripped 3 bases from V and 1 base from J, with 10 bases between. There are 14 residues in the CDR3. From germline, CDR1 is SGHRS and CDR2 YFSETQ. CDR3 sequence: CASSSYQGNTEAFF. In DNA form, the CDR3 reads TGCGCCAGCAGCTCATACCAGGGGAACACTGAAGCTTTCTTT.

V and J are TRBV7-9 and TRBJ1-5; 7 bases map to TRBD1. The length of the CDR3 is 17 residues. J lost 0 bases, V lost 5 bases, and 10 bases had no gene match. Germline V CDR1 and CDR2: SEHNR, FQNEAQ (reference sequence). CDR3 in amino acids: CASSLGDRHYSNQPQHF. The CDR3 nucleotides are TGTGCCAGCAGCCTAGGGGACAGACACTATAGCAATCAGCCCCAGCATTTT.